This T cell receptor beta chain was obtained from a study of patients and donors after allogeneic stem cell transplantation. The CDR3 runs to 17 residues. Germline-derived CDR1 and CDR2 are MNHEY and SVGAGI. The germline V and J ends were trimmed by 2 bases and 0 bases, with 14 bases remaining between them. TCRdb re-called the RT-PCR reads with MiXCR, one entry per CDR3 protein. The data contain about 160,000 distinct CDR3 sequences, about 36% of them singletons. Sequencing was done on a sample of blood, either unsorted or a sorted T cell fraction (not recorded which). V is TRBV6-5 and J is TRBJ1-3; D perhaps matches TRBD1 (6 bases). The TCR sequence derives from a human donor who was either an allogeneic HSCT recipient or a stem cell or donor lymphocyte infusion donor (not recorded which). It is not recorded whose cells these are; they may come from a transplant donor. Here the CDR3 DNA reads TGTGCCAGCAGTTACCTTCGAATGGGGGCCTCTGGAAACACCATATATTTT. It specifies CASSYLRMGASGNTIYF.